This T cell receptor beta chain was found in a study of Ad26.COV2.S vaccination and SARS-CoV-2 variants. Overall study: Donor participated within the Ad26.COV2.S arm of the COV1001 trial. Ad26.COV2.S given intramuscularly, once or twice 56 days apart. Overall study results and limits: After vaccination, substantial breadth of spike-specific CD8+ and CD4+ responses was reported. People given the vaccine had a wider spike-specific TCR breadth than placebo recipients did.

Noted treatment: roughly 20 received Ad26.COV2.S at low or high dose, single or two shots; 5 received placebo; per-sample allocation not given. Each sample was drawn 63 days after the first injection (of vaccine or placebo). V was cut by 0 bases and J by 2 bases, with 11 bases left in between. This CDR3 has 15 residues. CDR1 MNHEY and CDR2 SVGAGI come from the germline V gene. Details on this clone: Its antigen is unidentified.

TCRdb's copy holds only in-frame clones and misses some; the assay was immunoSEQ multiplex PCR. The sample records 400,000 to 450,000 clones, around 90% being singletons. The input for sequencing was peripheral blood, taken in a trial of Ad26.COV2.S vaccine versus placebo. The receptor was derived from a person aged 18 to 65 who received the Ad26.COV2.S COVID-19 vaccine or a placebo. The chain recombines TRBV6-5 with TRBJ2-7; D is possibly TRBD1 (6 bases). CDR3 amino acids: CASSYSRGSPYEQYF. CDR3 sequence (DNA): TGTGCCAGCAGTTACTCGAGGGGGAGTCCCTACGAGCAGTACTTC.